Sequencing of this T cell receptor beta chain was carried out in a study of blood T cell repertoires in COVID-19. Across the whole study: From the United States, Italy and Spain came samples of acute and convalescent COVID-19. PBMCs, B-cell-depleted T cells, or T cells were the source of the cDNA or gDNA that made up the material.

The CDR3 length is 15 residues. V lost 6 bases and J 2 bases, leaving 17 bases between the germline ends. Per germline, CDR1 MNHEY and CDR2 SVGAGI. Data came from immunoSEQ multiplex PCR; TCRdb stores just in-frame clones and leaves some out. Of about 390,000 clones listed, roughly 86% are singletons. Sequencing was performed on peripheral blood. This sequence was found in an older woman with COVID-19, enrolled during active disease. The chain recombines TRBV6-5 with TRBJ2-7, with D possibly being TRBD1 (5 bases). The CDR3 protein is CASSPQMPGPYEQYF. The CDR3 DNA follows: TGTGCCAGCAGCCCCCAAATGCCAGGGCCCTACGAGCAGTACTTC.